These 30 T cell receptor beta chains came from one sample sequenced in a study of cytomegalovirus exposure and HLA in healthy donors. 60 Vbeta and 13 Jbeta primers were used in PCR. The method was immunoSEQ multiplex PCR; TCRdb's version includes in-frame clones alone and lacks a portion of them. The repertoire holds about 140,000 clones, with 75% to 90% as singletons. The material sequenced was PBMCs. Receptor source: a man aged 40-50 years in good health and CMV-seronegative.

The J gene is TRBJ2-5, the V gene TRBV6-5; D is perhaps TRBD2 (5 bases). The V end lost 6 bases, the J end lost 2 bases, and 13 bases lay between the germline ends. Germline loops: CDR1 MNHEY, CDR2 SVGAGI. The CDR3 extends over 14 amino acids. The CDR3 reads CASSDFREQETQYF. CDR3 bases: TGTGCCAGCAGCGACTTCCGGGAACAAGAGACCCAGTACTTC.

This chain links TRBV28 with TRBJ1-1; 8 nucleotides line up with TRBD1. V was clipped by 3 bases and J by 4 bases; unmatched bases: 10. The CDR3 sequence is 16 residues long. CDR1 and CDR2 from the germline V gene are MDHEN and SYDVKM. In nucleotides, the CDR3 is TGTGCCAGCAGTTTTAAAATTGGACAGGGAATCACTGAAGCTTTCTTT. Translation gives CASSFKIGQGITEAFF.

The chain couples TRBV5-1 to TRBJ1-6; TRBD1 might be the D (5 bases). V lost 0 bases and J lost 10, with 11 bases in between. CDR1 is SGHRS and CDR2 is YFSETQ in the germline V gene. The CDR3 is 14 amino acids. The CDR3: CASSLGIGESPLHF. The CDR3 DNA reads TGCGCCAGCAGCTTGGGCATAGGGGAATCACCCCTCCACTTT.

The rearrangement uses TRBV2 and TRBJ2-2; 7 bases agree with TRBD1. This CDR3 region has 15 residues. Germline loops: CDR1 SNHLY, CDR2 FYNNEI. Losses at the gene ends were 1 base for V and 1 base for J; bases not matched to a gene: 0. Written as DNA, the CDR3 is TGTGCCAGCAGTGAAGACAGGGGGAACACCGGGGAGCTGTTTTTT. Protein product: CASSEDRGNTGELFF. Drawing the rest from reference TRBV2 and TRBJ2-2, the complete variable domain is EPEVTQTPSHQVTQMGQEVILRCVPISNHLYFYWYRQILGQKVEFLVSFYNNEISEKSEIFDDQFSVERPDGSNFTLKIRSTKLEDSAMYFCASSEDRGNTGELFFGEGSRLTVL.

This clone was seen a few times. The junction does not match germline at one end; this may be a read error. The rearrangement uses TRBV20-1 and TRBJ1-1; D is unclear. Germline assignment: CDR1 DFQATT and CDR2 SNEGSKA (reference sequence). This CDR3 spans 11 amino acids. CDR3 residues: CSARDRTGFEF. CDR3 DNA sequence: TGCAGTGCTAGAGATCGGACTGGGTTTGAATTT.

This clone was seen a single time. The chain has TRBV9 and TRBJ2-1, with 11 bases aligning to TRBD2. This CDR3 region has 15 residues. CDR1 is SGDLS and CDR2 is YYNGEE in the germline V gene. V dropped 4 bases and J dropped 3; count of bases not matched to a gene: 3. The CDR3 nucleotides are TGTGCCAGCAGCCCTAGCGGGGGGAGCTACAATGAGCAGTTCTTC. Translating gives CASSPSGGSYNEQFF.

This sequence joins TRBV5-4 and TRBJ2-7; D is unresolved. Trimming took off 1 base at V and 2 bases at J, with 10 bases between the two ends. The CDR3 totals 14 residues. The germline gives CDR1 SGHNT, CDR2 YYREEE (reference sequence). This CDR3 reads CASSLWNRPYEQYF. For the CDR3, the DNA is TGTGCCAGCAGCTTGTGGAACAGACCCTACGAGCAGTACTTC.

The V gene is TRBV4-3, the J gene TRBJ1-4; 7 bases agree with TRBD1. Germline trimming cut 4 bases from V and 1 base from J; bases unmatched to any gene: 3. This CDR3 has 15 residues. Germline CDR1 is LGHNA and CDR2 is YSLEER. The CDR3, as DNA: TGCGCCAGCAGCCCTAGGACAGGAACTAATGAAAAACTGTTTTTT. Translating it yields CASSPRTGTNEKLFF.

The gene calls are TRBV30 and TRBJ2-5; D is possibly TRBD2 (6 bases). The CDR3 contains 12 residues. Germline V gene data show CDR1 as GTSNPN and CDR2 as SVGIG (reference sequence). V was cut by 4 bases and J by 3 bases, with 9 bases left in between. CDR3 bases: TGTGCCTGGACGGGAGCGGAAGAGACCCAGTACTTC. This translates into CAWTGAEETQYF.

The chain carries TRBV27 and TRBJ2-1; 10 bases are shared with TRBD1. This CDR3 comprises 15 residues. Trimming at V came to 2 bases and at J to 5 bases, leaving 3 bases not matched to a gene. CDR1 and CDR2 (germline): MNHEY, SMNVEV (reference sequence). CDR3 DNA sequence: TGTGCCAGCAGTTTAGACAGGGGGCGTCACAATGAGCAGTTCTTC. Its translation is CASSLDRGRHNEQFF.

V usage is TRBV18 and J usage is TRBJ2-7; TRBD2 matches at 16 bases. Germline V gene data show CDR1 as KGHSH and CDR2 as LQKENI. The J segment lost 3 bases and the V segment lost 3 bases, leaving 11 bases of the junction unmatched. CDR3 length: 19 amino acids. Here the CDR3 DNA reads TGTGCCAGCTCACCTGAGGGGACTAGCGGGGGGGCCAGTATCTACGAGCAGTACTTC. Translated, it gives CASSPEGTSGGASIYEQYF.

The CDR3 DNA sequence: TGTGCCACCAGCAAACGGACAGGGGACTCCAATGAGCAGTTCTTC. Residues: CATSKRTGDSNEQFF. The rearrangement joins TRBV15 to TRBJ2-1; TRBD1 aligns across 9 bases. Unmatched junction bases numbered 7, after V lost 4 bases and J lost 6 bases. The CDR3 sequence is 15 residues long. Germline lookup yields CDR1 LNHNV and CDR2 YYDKDF (reference sequence).

The CDR3 sequence: CASPPMGRGVGETQYF. DNA for the CDR3: TGTGCCAGCCCTCCCATGGGCAGGGGTGTTGGAGAGACCCAGTACTTC. This chain links TRBV28 with TRBJ2-5; possibly TRBD1 for D (6 bases). The V end was cut by 8 bases, the J end by 4 bases, with 23 bases between. Germline V gene sequence: CDR1 MDHEN, CDR2 SYDVKM. The CDR3 contains 16 residues.

This clone was counted once. The chain joins TRBV11-2 to TRBJ2-5; the D is unclear. The CDR3 is 13 amino acids. CDR1 is SGHAT, CDR2 FQNNGV, per germline. V gave up 2 bases and J gave up 1 base, with 5 bases separating them. The CDR3 loop is CASSLISQETQYF. CDR3 DNA: TGTGCCAGCAGCTTAATCAGCCAAGAGACCCAGTACTTC.

The rearrangement links TRBV28 to TRBJ1-2, with D tentatively TRBD1 (6 bases). CDR3 length: 12 amino acids. Looked up from germline, CDR1 is MDHEN and CDR2 is SYDVKM. V was trimmed by 7 bases and J by 4 bases, leaving 10 bases between them. CDR3 amino acids: CASNREFYGYTF. CDR3 in DNA: TGTGCCAGCAACAGGGAATTCTATGGCTACACCTTC.

The chain employs TRBV6-5 and TRBJ1-5, with a possible D match to TRBD1 (5 bases). The V gene lost 2 bases and the J gene lost 4 bases, with 9 bases spanning the gap. The CDR3 loop spans 14 amino acids. Germline CDR1 reads MNHEY; CDR2 reads SVGAGI. The CDR3 region is CASSYRGFNQPQHF. In DNA, the CDR3 is TGTGCCAGCAGTTACAGGGGTTTTAATCAGCCCCAGCATTTT.

The CDR3: CASSTGQGNTNIQYF. The DNA of the CDR3 is TGTGCCAGCTCAACGGGACAGGGGAACACAAACATTCAGTACTTC. This chain uses TRBV18 with TRBJ2-4; 10 positions match TRBD1. The length of the CDR3 is 15 residues. The junction had 7 bases not matched to a gene; V was cut back by 5 bases and J by 6 bases. Germline V gene data show CDR1 as KGHSH and CDR2 as LQKENI.

This chain uses TRBV6-5 with TRBJ2-6; no firm D call. This CDR3 is built from 14 residues. The ends were cut back, 3 bases at V and 2 bases at J, with 5 bases in the middle. Looked up from germline, CDR1 is MNHEY and CDR2 is SVGAGI. The CDR3 spells CASSYSPGANVLTF. In nucleotides, the CDR3 is TGTGCCAGCAGTTATAGCCCTGGGGCCAACGTCCTGACTTTC.

The gene calls are TRBV6-5 and TRBJ2-5, with a possible D match to TRBD1 (6 bases). The J call may be in error: the DNA end matches TRBJ2-7 better. Germline V gives CDR1 MNHEY, CDR2 SVGAGI. The CDR3 consists of 14 residues. The CDR3 reads CASSVWDTPYEQYF. CDR3 DNA sequence: TGTGCCAGCAGTGTCTGGGACACCCCCTACGAGCAGTACTTC.

V usage is TRBV6-1 and J usage is TRBJ1-2; 7 bases map to TRBD1. The CDR3 has 15 amino acids. The V and J ends lost 3 bases and 1 base, in that order; junction bases with no gene match: 5. Germline V gene data show CDR1 as MNHNS and CDR2 as SASEGT. CDR3 region: CASSEQGGDNYGYTF. CDR3 sequence (DNA): TGTGCCAGCAGTGAGCAGGGGGGCGATAACTATGGCTACACCTTC.

The rearrangement links TRBV4-2 to TRBJ2-3; the D gene is possibly TRBD2 (6 bases). The CDR3 has 16 amino acids. CDR1 LGHNA and CDR2 YNFKEQ come from the germline V gene. Trimming left V 1 base short and J 4 bases short, with 15 bases between. The CDR3 is CASSQVRLELADTQYF. The CDR3 DNA follows: TGTGCCAGCAGCCAAGTCCGACTAGAATTGGCAGATACGCAGTATTTT.

The gene calls are TRBV6-1 and TRBJ2-5; 12 positions agree with TRBD2. Unmatched junction bases numbered 2, after V lost 2 bases and J lost 4 bases. CDR1 and CDR2 (germline): MNHNS, SASEGT. This CDR3 contains 15 residues. This CDR3 reads CASSELAGGPETQYF. The CDR3, as DNA: TGTGCCAGCAGTGAACTAGCGGGAGGGCCAGAGACCCAGTACTTC.

V usage is TRBV18 and J usage is TRBJ2-1, with D unresolved. The CDR3 has 13 amino acids. V was pared by 0 bases and J by 9 bases, with 9 bases between. Germline assignment: CDR1 KGHSH and CDR2 LQKENI. The CDR3 spells CASSPPHFSEQFF. CDR3 coding DNA: TGTGCCAGCTCACCACCCCATTTCAGTGAGCAGTTCTTC.

J is TRBJ2-3 and V is TRBV1; the table names TRBD2, a call not compared with the DNA. TRBV1 is given as a pseudogene. This CDR3 has 14 residues. CDR3 DNA: TGCACCAGCGGTATCGGGACTAGCCCAGATACGCAGTATTTT. Its translation is CTSGIGTSPDTQYF.

The J gene is TRBJ2-2, the V gene TRBV7-3, with D possibly being TRBD2 (6 bases). CDR3 length: 14 residues. The V and J ends lost 5 bases and 6 bases respectively, with 13 bases between them. Germline CDR1 is SGHTA and CDR2 is FQGTGA. CDR3 sequence: CASSLSGEPGELFF. The CDR3 DNA follows: TGTGCCAGCAGCCTATCGGGAGAGCCCGGGGAGCTGTTTTTT.

This clone was observed a single time. This sequence joins TRBV7-9 and TRBJ1-4; D gene ambiguous. Trimming pared 3 bases from V and 3 bases from J, leaving 8 bases between. The CDR3 runs to 14 residues. CDR1 and CDR2 from the germline V gene are SEHNR and FQNEAQ (reference sequence). CDR3 coding DNA: TGTGCCAGCAGCTTCCCGGGATCTAATGAAAAACTGTTTTTT. Translation: CASSFPGSNEKLFF.

This clone appeared a single time. This chain links TRBV19 with TRBJ1-5; D call uncertain. Looked up from germline, CDR1 is LNHDA and CDR2 is SQIVND (reference sequence). V lost 7 bases, J lost 3 bases, and 13 bases lay in between. This CDR3 has 14 amino acids. CDR3 amino acids: CASTQSTFNQPQHF. CDR3 nucleotides: TGTGCCAGTACGCAATCAACTTTCAATCAGCCCCAGCATTTT.

The rearrangement links TRBV6-5 to TRBJ1-4; perhaps TRBD1 as D (6 bases). Germline assignment: CDR1 MNHEY and CDR2 SVGAGI. The V and J ends lost 6 bases and 6 bases respectively, with 17 bases between them. The CDR3 is 15 amino acids. The CDR3 DNA follows: TGTGCCAGCAGCCTAAACAGGGCGGCATATGAAAAACTGTTTTTT. Translated: CASSLNRAAYEKLFF.

The chain employs TRBV7-8 and TRBJ2-2; 12 nucleotides line up with TRBD2. J lost 0 bases, V lost 5 bases, and 10 bases had no gene match. CDR1 SGHVS and CDR2 FQNEAQ come from the germline V gene. This CDR3 has 19 amino acids. DNA of the CDR3: TGTGCCAGCAGCGGGAGACTAGCGGGAGCAACCGCGAACACCGGGGAGCTGTTTTTT. Translating it yields CASSGRLAGATANTGELFF.

The V and J genes are TRBV11-2 and TRBJ2-7; perhaps TRBD1 as D (6 bases). V was shortened by 1 base and J by 2 bases, with 12 bases between the two germline ends. Germline V CDR1 and CDR2: SGHAT, FQNNGV. The CDR3 sequence is 15 residues long. The DNA for the CDR3 is TGTGCCAGCAGCTTAGTCTGGGACATCACCTACGAGCAGTACTTC. Translated, it gives CASSLVWDITYEQYF.